This T cell receptor beta chain appears in the sequencing data of a study of metastatic and nonmetastatic thyroid tumors. In its sample, this clone is medium-sized. Its antigen is unidentified. The study, taken as a whole, reports: When malignant thyroid tumors were compared with benign nodules, TCR beta diversity was reportedly significantly higher in the malignant tumors. This held in both blood and tumor samples.

TCRdb reanalyzed the PCR reads with MiXCR. This table has over 10,000 clones, 23% appearing once. None of the patients had undergone any treatment ahead of thyroid surgery. The origin of this receptor is a female donor with papillary thyroid cancer or a benign thyroid nodule (not recorded which). Some clones in this sample may be carry-over from other donors' samples. The sequenced sample consisted of blood.

The CDR3 spells CASSALTLMNTEAFF. CDR3 DNA sequence: TGTGCCAGCAGCGCCCTGACACTTATGAACACTGAAGCTTTCTTT. The chain couples TRBV2 to TRBJ1-1; no clear D. Germline V lookup: CDR1 SNHLY, CDR2 FYNNEI. The CDR3 length is 15 residues. Trimming left V 6 bases short and J 0 bases short, with 14 bases between.